This TCR beta chain was identified during a study of T cell responses to AZD1222 COVID-19 vaccine. The CDR3 is made up of 14 amino acids. Deletions cut 8 bases from V and 0 bases from J, with 11 bases between. Here immunoSEQ multiplex PCR was the method, and the copy in TCRdb shows in-frame clones only, minus some. Altogether 120,000 or so clones are present, approximately 85% being singletons, with the ten largest covering around 20%. The material was peripheral blood, obtained on day 0 of MenACWY control vaccination. The clonotype comes from an adult in good health. The V and J genes are TRBV23-1 and TRBJ1-3; TRBD1 is a possible D gene (6 bases). TRBV23-1 is designated an ORF whose function remains uncertain. DNA for the CDR3: TGCGCCAGCGTGGACAGCTCCTCTGGAAACACCATATATTTT. It is translated as CASVDSSSGNTIYF.